A selection of T cell receptor beta chains follows, all from one sample in a study of T cells in Graves' hyperthyroidism and ophthalmopathy. TCRdb itself ran the multiplex PCR reads through MiXCR, one entry per CDR3 protein. This sample has roughly 710,000 distinct CDR3 sequences, with around a third found just once. The sequencing input was blood. The receptors stem from a woman aged 40 to 50 with Graves' hyperthyroidism. CDR3s include the opening cysteine and the closing phenylalanine or tryptophan. Clone size is stated in some rows and not others, as once, few, many or a class when expanded.

V gene: TRBV24-1; J gene: TRBJ1-2; CDR3 length: 15; clone size: -; CDR3 protein: CATSDSTGFNYGYTF
V gene: TRBV9; J gene: TRBJ1-2; CDR3 length: 17; clone size: -; CDR3 protein: CASSDFGTGGNPYGYTF
V gene: TRBV7-8; J gene: TRBJ2-7; CDR3 length: 16; clone size: many; CDR3 protein: CASSLGGQAPSYEQYF
V gene: TRBV7-8; J gene: TRBJ1-4; CDR3 length: 15; clone size: -; CDR3 protein: CASSLAWGSNEKLFF
V gene: TRBV7-2; J gene: TRBJ1-5; CDR3 length: 17; clone size: many; CDR3 protein: CASSSSTRTDSDQPQHF
V gene: TRBV7-2; J gene: TRBJ1-3; CDR3 length: 17; clone size: many; CDR3 protein: CASSQSRQVLSGNTIYF
V gene: TRBV6-5; J gene: TRBJ2-7; CDR3 length: 16; clone size: few; CDR3 protein: CASSRPGLAVPREQYF
V gene: TRBV7-9; J gene: TRBJ2-5; CDR3 length: 15; clone size: -; CDR3 protein: CASSQTGLEQETQYF
V gene: TRBV6-5; J gene: TRBJ2-7; CDR3 length: 11; clone size: -; CDR3 protein: CASSYSGQTYF
V gene: TRBV13; J gene: TRBJ2-5; CDR3 length: 14; clone size: few; CDR3 protein: CASSYGTFRETQYF
V gene: TRBV6-1; J gene: TRBJ1-1; CDR3 length: 15; clone size: -; CDR3 protein: CASTQPTGWTTEAFF
V gene: TRBV5-4; J gene: TRBJ2-7; CDR3 length: 18; clone size: few; CDR3 protein: CASNSPGLAGVLSYEQYF
V gene: TRBV29-1; J gene: TRBJ1-1; CDR3 length: 13; clone size: many; CDR3 protein: CSVGGQAGLEAFF
V gene: TRBV3-1; J gene: TRBJ1-2; CDR3 length: 14; clone size: few; CDR3 protein: CASSQGPTGGGYTF
V gene: TRBV20-1; J gene: TRBJ2-7; CDR3 length: 14; clone size: -; CDR3 protein: CSARDIGKTYGQYF
V gene: TRBV5-5; J gene: TRBJ1-4; CDR3 length: 13; clone size: once; CDR3 protein: CASSLPGQEKLFF
V gene: TRBV24-1; J gene: TRBJ2-2; CDR3 length: 16; clone size: -; CDR3 protein: CATSDTGTGTTGELFF
V gene: TRBV7-2; J gene: TRBJ1-1; CDR3 length: 15; clone size: few; CDR3 protein: CASSLRTGLNTEAFF
V gene: TRBV5-4; J gene: TRBJ2-2; CDR3 length: 13; clone size: many; CDR3 protein: CASSLGATGELFF
V gene: TRBV6-6; J gene: TRBJ1-2; CDR3 length: 16; clone size: many; CDR3 protein: CASSYSSPHSNYGYTF
V gene: TRBV20-1; J gene: TRBJ2-2; CDR3 length: 13; clone size: few; CDR3 protein: CSASDRGTGELFF
V gene: TRBV19; J gene: TRBJ1-6; CDR3 length: 15; clone size: many; CDR3 protein: CASNLQRGGNSPLHF
V gene: TRBV6-6; J gene: TRBJ2-5; CDR3 length: 17; clone size: few; CDR3 protein: CASSYKASGGHGKTQYF
V gene: TRBV7-2; J gene: TRBJ2-7; CDR3 length: 11; clone size: many; CDR3 protein: CASSPSFEQYF
V gene: TRBV2; J gene: TRBJ2-3; CDR3 length: 16; clone size: -; CDR3 protein: CAVTGTSGRRTDTQYF
V gene: TRBV7-3; J gene: TRBJ2-7; CDR3 length: 15; clone size: many; CDR3 protein: CASSLNRLAGYEQYF
V gene: TRBV20-1; J gene: TRBJ2-7; CDR3 length: 16; clone size: -; CDR3 protein: CSANGQGRPSSYAQYF
V gene: TRBV2; J gene: TRBJ1-4; CDR3 length: 12; clone size: many; CDR3 protein: CASTRRDSGLFF
V gene: TRBV10-2; J gene: TRBJ1-1; CDR3 length: 12; clone size: -; CDR3 protein: CASRIQGSEAFF
V gene: TRBV28; J gene: TRBJ1-5; CDR3 length: 14; clone size: -; CDR3 protein: CASNSVYSNQPQHF
V gene: TRBV29-1; J gene: TRBJ2-7; CDR3 length: 12; clone size: many; CDR3 protein: CSAEEGGYEQYF
V gene: TRBV29-1; J gene: TRBJ2-7; CDR3 length: 12; clone size: many; CDR3 protein: CSASGDRYEQYF
V gene: TRBV11-2; J gene: TRBJ1-5; CDR3 length: 18; clone size: few; CDR3 protein: CASSVGTGGPGGNQPQHF
V gene: TRBV7-9; J gene: TRBJ2-2; CDR3 length: 17; clone size: -; CDR3 protein: CASSQMTRTGFTGELFF
V gene: TRBV20-1; J gene: TRBJ1-6; CDR3 length: 17; clone size: few; CDR3 protein: CSARDIGRPDYNSPLHF
V gene: TRBV5-4; J gene: TRBJ2-5; CDR3 length: 15; clone size: few; CDR3 protein: CASSLTSGSLETQYF
V gene: TRBV9; J gene: TRBJ2-5; CDR3 length: 15; clone size: -; CDR3 protein: CASSAWTSLRETQYF
V gene: TRBV5-1; J gene: TRBJ2-5; CDR3 length: 14; clone size: few; CDR3 protein: CASSLNAGQETQYF
V gene: TRBV6-1; J gene: TRBJ2-2; CDR3 length: 15; clone size: -; CDR3 protein: CASSGGRGRGEELFF
V gene: TRBV6-5; J gene: TRBJ1-5; CDR3 length: 19; clone size: -; CDR3 protein: CASSYSGFFQGGDFQPQHF
V gene: TRBV11-2; J gene: TRBJ1-2; CDR3 length: 13; clone size: few; CDR3 protein: CASSLDGQYGYTF
V gene: TRBV20-1; J gene: TRBJ2-5; CDR3 length: 13; clone size: many; CDR3 protein: CSVPGGVKETQYF
V gene: TRBV7-9; J gene: TRBJ2-7; CDR3 length: 15; clone size: -; CDR3 protein: CASSPGQGVLGEQYF
V gene: TRBV2; J gene: -; CDR3 length: 15; clone size: -; CDR3 protein: CASKIGAGYYNEQFF
V gene: TRBV12-3/TRBV12-4; J gene: TRBJ1-2; CDR3 length: 12; clone size: few; CDR3 protein: CASRGVGSGYTF
V gene: TRBV20-1; J gene: TRBJ1-2; CDR3 length: 14; clone size: many; CDR3 protein: CSARGPGQVYGYTF
V gene: TRBV7-3; J gene: TRBJ2-5; CDR3 length: 14; clone size: many; CDR3 protein: CASSLPGISETQYF
V gene: TRBV10-1; J gene: TRBJ2-6; CDR3 length: 18; clone size: few; CDR3 protein: CARPTGTGAQVGANVLTF
V gene: TRBV7-3; J gene: TRBJ1-1; CDR3 length: 15; clone size: -; CDR3 protein: CASSLVMGGGTEAFF
V gene: TRBV19; J gene: TRBJ1-1; CDR3 length: 13; clone size: few; CDR3 protein: CASSIEIRSKAFF
V gene: TRBV28; J gene: TRBJ1-4; CDR3 length: 16; clone size: -; CDR3 protein: CASSSQSRGQGERLFF
V gene: TRBV24-1; J gene: TRBJ2-6; CDR3 length: 17; clone size: many; CDR3 protein: CATSDQGLLSGANVLTF
V gene: TRBV7-6; J gene: TRBJ2-2; CDR3 length: 15; clone size: many; CDR3 protein: CASSKRGSGTGELFF